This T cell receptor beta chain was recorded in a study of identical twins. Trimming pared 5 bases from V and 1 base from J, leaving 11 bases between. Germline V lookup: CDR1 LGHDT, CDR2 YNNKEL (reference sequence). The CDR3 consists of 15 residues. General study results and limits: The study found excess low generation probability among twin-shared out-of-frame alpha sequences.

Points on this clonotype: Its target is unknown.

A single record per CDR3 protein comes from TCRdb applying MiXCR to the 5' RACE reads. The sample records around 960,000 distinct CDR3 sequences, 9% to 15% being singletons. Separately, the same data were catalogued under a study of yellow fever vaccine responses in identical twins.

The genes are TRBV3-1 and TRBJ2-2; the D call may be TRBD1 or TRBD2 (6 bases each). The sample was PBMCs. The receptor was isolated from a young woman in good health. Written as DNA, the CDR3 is TGTGCCAGCAGCGCGCGGGACAAGAACACCGGGGAGCTGTTTTTT. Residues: CASSARDKNTGELFF.